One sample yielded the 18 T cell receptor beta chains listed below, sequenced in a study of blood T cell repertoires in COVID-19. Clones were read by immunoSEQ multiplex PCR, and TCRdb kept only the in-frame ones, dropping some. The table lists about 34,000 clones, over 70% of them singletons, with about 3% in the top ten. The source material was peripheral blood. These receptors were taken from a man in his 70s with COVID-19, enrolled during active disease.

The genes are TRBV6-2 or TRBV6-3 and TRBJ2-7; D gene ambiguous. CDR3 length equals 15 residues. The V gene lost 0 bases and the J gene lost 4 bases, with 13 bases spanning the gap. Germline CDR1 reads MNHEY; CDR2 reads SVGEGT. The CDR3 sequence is CASSYSALPGYEQYF. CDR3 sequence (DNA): TGTGCCAGCAGTTACTCGGCTCTGCCCGGGTACGAGCAGTACTTC.

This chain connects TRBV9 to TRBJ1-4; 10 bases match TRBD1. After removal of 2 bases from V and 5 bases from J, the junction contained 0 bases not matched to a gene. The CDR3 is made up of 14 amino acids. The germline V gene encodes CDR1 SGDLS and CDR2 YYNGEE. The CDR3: CASSVDRGNEKLFF. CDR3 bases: TGTGCCAGCAGCGTGGACAGGGGGAATGAAAAACTGTTTTTT.

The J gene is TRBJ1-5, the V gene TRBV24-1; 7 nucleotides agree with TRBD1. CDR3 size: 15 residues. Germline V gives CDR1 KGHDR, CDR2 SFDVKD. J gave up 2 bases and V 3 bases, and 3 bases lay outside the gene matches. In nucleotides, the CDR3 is TGTGCCACCAGTGATCCAGGGACAGGCAATCAGCCCCAGCATTTT. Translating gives CATSDPGTGNQPQHF.

The CDR3 here is CASSLQGNYGYTF. The CDR3 DNA follows: TGTGCCAGCAGTCTACAGGGTAACTATGGCTACACCTTC. The chain carries TRBV2 and TRBJ1-2, with a tentative D call TRBD1 (6 bases). Looked up from germline, CDR1 is SNHLY and CDR2 is FYNNEI. CDR3 size: 13 residues. V was clipped by 5 bases and J by 1 base, with 8 bases between them.

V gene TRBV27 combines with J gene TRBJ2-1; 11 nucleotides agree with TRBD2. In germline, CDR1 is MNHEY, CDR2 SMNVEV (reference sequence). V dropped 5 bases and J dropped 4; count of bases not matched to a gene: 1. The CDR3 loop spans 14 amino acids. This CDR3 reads CASSGTSGYNEQFF. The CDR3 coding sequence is TGTGCCAGCAGTGGGACTAGCGGATACAATGAGCAGTTCTTC.

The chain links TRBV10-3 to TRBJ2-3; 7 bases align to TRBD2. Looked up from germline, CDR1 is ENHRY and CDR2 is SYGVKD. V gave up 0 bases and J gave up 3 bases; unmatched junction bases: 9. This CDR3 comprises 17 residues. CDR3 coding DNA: TGTGCCATCAGTGAGTCGACGGGGGGAGCACGGACAGATACGCAGTATTTT. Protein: CAISESTGGARTDTQYF.

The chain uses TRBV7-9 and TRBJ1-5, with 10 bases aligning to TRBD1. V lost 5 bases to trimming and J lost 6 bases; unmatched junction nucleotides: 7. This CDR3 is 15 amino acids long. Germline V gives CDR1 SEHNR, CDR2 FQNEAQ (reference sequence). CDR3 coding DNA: TGTGCCAGCAGCACCGGGACAGGGGAGGCTCAGCCCCAGCATTTT. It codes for CASSTGTGEAQPQHF.

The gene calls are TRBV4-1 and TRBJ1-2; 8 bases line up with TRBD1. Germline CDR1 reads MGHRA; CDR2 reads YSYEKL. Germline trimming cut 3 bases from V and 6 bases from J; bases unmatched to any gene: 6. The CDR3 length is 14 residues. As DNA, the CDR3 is TGCGCCAGCAGCCAGACAGGGGATCTTCATGGCTACACCTTC. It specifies CASSQTGDLHGYTF.

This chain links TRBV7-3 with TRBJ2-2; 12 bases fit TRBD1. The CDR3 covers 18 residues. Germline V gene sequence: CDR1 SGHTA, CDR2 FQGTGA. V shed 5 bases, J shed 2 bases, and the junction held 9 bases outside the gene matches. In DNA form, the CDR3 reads TGTGCCAGCAGCCCGGACGGGACAGGGGGCGAAAACACCGGGGAGCTGTTTTTT. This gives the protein CASSPDGTGGENTGELFF.

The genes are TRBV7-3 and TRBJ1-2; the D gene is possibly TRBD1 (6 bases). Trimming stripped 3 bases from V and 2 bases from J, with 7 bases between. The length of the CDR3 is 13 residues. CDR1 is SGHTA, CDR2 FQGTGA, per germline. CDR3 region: CASSFGQNYGYTF. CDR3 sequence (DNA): TGTGCCAGCAGCTTTGGACAGAACTATGGCTACACCTTC.

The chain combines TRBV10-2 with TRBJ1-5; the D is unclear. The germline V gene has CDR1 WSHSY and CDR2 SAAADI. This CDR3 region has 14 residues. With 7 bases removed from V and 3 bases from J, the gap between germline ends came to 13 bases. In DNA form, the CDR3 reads TGCGCCAGCACTCCCACCGGTAACAATCAGCCCCAGCATTTT. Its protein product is CASTPTGNNQPQHF.

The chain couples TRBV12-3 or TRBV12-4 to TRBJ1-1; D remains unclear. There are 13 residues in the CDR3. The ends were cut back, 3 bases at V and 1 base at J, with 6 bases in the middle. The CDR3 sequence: CASSFQSNTEAFF. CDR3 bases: TGTGCCAGCAGTTTCCAGTCGAACACTGAAGCTTTCTTT.

CDR3 loop: CASRGQTMNTEAFF. In DNA form, the CDR3 reads TGTGCCAGCAGGGGACAGACCATGAACACTGAAGCTTTCTTT. V is TRBV11-1 and J is TRBJ1-1; 7 positions agree with TRBD1. The trim removed 6 bases at V and 0 bases at J, leaving 4 bases unmatched. In germline, CDR1 is SGHAT, CDR2 FQDESV (reference sequence). The CDR3 contains 14 residues. The full variable domain, its missing parts supplied by reference TRBV11-1 and TRBJ1-1, is EAEVAQSPRYKITEKSQAVAFWCDPISGHATLYWYRQILGQGPELLVQFQDESVVDDSQLPKDRFSAERLKGVDSTLKIQPAELGDSAMYLCASRGQTMNTEAFFGQGTRLTVV.

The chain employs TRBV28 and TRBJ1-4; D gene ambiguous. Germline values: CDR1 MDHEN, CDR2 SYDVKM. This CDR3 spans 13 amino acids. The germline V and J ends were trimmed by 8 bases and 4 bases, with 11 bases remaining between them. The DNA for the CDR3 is TGTGCCAGCCTGGACGGGAATAATGAAAAACTGTTTTTT. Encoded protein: CASLDGNNEKLFF.

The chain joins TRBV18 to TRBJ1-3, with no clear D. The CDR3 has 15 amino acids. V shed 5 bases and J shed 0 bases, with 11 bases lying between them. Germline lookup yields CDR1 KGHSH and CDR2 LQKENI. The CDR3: CASSFGLNSGNTIYF. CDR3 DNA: TGTGCCAGCTCATTTGGTCTAAACTCTGGAAACACCATATATTTT.

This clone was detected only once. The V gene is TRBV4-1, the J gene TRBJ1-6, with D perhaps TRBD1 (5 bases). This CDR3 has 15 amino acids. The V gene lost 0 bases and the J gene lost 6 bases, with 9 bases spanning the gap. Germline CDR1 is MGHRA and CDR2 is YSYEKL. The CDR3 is CASSQEDRLNSPLHF. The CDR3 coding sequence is TGCGCCAGCAGCCAAGAAGACAGACTTAATTCACCCCTCCACTTT.

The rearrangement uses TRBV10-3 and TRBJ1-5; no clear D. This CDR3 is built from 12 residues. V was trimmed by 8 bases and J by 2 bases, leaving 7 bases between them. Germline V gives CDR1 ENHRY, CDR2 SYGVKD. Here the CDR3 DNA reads TGTGCCATCGGGGAGGGCAATCAGCCCCAGCATTTT. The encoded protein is CAIGEGNQPQHF.

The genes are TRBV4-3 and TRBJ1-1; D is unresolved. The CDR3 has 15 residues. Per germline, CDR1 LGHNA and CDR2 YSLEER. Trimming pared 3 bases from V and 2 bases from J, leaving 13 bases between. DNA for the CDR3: TGCGCCAGCAGCCATCTCTTCGGGGTTAACACTGAAGCTTTCTTT. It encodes CASSHLFGVNTEAFF.